These 32 T cell receptor beta chains share one sample of origin, sequenced in a study of cytomegalovirus exposure and HLA in healthy donors. Use of 60 Vbeta and 13 Jbeta primers characterized the PCR. Measured with immunoSEQ multiplex PCR; TCRdb has only the in-frame clones, and not every one. The table records more than 150,000 clones, about 82% of them present only once. The sequencing input was PBMCs. The source of these receptors is a man in his late teens or twenties in good health and CMV-seronegative.

The chain couples TRBV5-1 to TRBJ1-6, with 9 bases matching TRBD1. Trimming cost V 5 bases and J 6 bases; bases outside gene matches: 9. The CDR3 covers 16 residues. CDR1 is SGHRS and CDR2 is YFSETQ in the germline V gene. CDR3 sequence: CASSSEGQGGNSPLHF. CDR3 DNA sequence: TGCGCCAGCAGTTCCGAGGGACAGGGAGGTAATTCACCCCTCCACTTT. The full variable domain, rest sourced from reference TRBV5-1 and TRBJ1-6, is KAGVTQTPRYLIKTRGQQVTLSCSPISGHRSVSWYQQTPGQGLQFLFEYFSETQRNKGNFPGRFSGRQFSNSRSEMNVSTLELGDSALYLCASSSEGQGGNSPLHFGNGTRLTVT.

J is TRBJ2-7 and V is TRBV28; D not resolved. This CDR3 contains 12 residues. The germline V gene encodes CDR1 MDHEN and CDR2 SYDVKM. Trimming left V 11 bases short and J 0 bases short, with 11 bases between. Here the CDR3 DNA reads TGTGCCTCCAACGGTCCCTCCTACGAGCAGTACTTC. Amino acids: CASNGPSYEQYF.

The V gene is TRBV19, the J gene TRBJ1-2; D is uncertain. The CDR3 is 14 amino acids. Between the trimmed V and J ends, which lost 3 bases and 2 bases, there was a span of 10 bases. CDR1 LNHDA and CDR2 SQIVND come from the germline V gene (reference sequence). The CDR3 nucleotides read TGTGCCAGTAGTATCAGTAATCCGAACTATGGCTACACCTTC. Encoded protein: CASSISNPNYGYTF.

This clone has only a few counts. V usage is TRBV18 and J usage is TRBJ2-7; a weak D match, TRBD2 (6 bases). CDR3 length: 15 amino acids. CDR1 KGHSH and CDR2 LQKENI come from the germline V gene. V was trimmed by 2 bases and J by 0 bases, leaving 11 bases between them. The CDR3 DNA sequence: TGTGCCAGCTCACCAATGGAGGGAGTCTCCTACGAGCAGTACTTC. This sequence encodes CASSPMEGVSYEQYF.

The V gene is TRBV30, the J gene TRBJ2-1; D is undetermined. Per germline, CDR1 GTSNPN and CDR2 SVGIG (reference sequence). V dropped 5 bases and J dropped 7 bases, with 12 bases sitting between them. CDR3 length: 12 amino acids. The CDR3 DNA reads as TGTGCCTGGGGCCAGCGAGCGAATGAGCAGTTCTTC. Residues: CAWGQRANEQFF. The full variable domain, completed using reference TRBV30 and TRBJ2-1, is SQTIHQWPATLVQPVGSPLSLECTVEGTSNPNLYWYRQAAGRGLQLLFYSVGIGQISSEVPQNLSASRPQDRQFILSSKKLLLSDSGFYLCAWGQRANEQFFGPGTRLTVL.

J is TRBJ2-3 and V is TRBV15; 8 bases line up with TRBD2. Germline V lookup: CDR1 LNHNV, CDR2 YYDKDF (reference sequence). V lost 4 bases and J lost 6; bases outside the gene matches: 6. This CDR3 region has 14 residues. CDR3 coding DNA: TGTGCCACCAGCAAAGCGGGAGTCGGGGATACGCAGTATTTT. Residues: CATSKAGVGDTQYF.

This chain connects TRBV7-9 to TRBJ1-2; 10 nucleotides agree with TRBD1. The CDR3 has 15 amino acids. J was trimmed by 6 bases and V by 2 bases; bases with no gene match: 6. The germline V gene has CDR1 SEHNR and CDR2 FQNEAQ (reference sequence). For the CDR3, the DNA is TGTGCCAGCAGCTTAACGGTCGGGACAGGGGATGGCTACACCTTC. It is translated as CASSLTVGTGDGYTF.

The chain recombines TRBV5-1 with TRBJ2-1; 12 bases align to TRBD2. J was trimmed by 6 bases and V by 1 base; bases with no gene match: 5. From germline, CDR1 is SGHRS and CDR2 YFSETQ. The CDR3 contains 16 residues. The CDR3 protein is CASSLLGLAGFNEQFF. The CDR3 DNA follows: TGCGCCAGCAGCTTGTTAGGACTAGCGGGGTTCAATGAGCAGTTCTTC. Supplemented by reference TRBV5-1 and TRBJ2-1, the full variable domain reads KAGVTQTPRYLIKTRGQQVTLSCSPISGHRSVSWYQQTPGQGLQFLFEYFSETQRNKGNFPGRFSGRQFSNSRSEMNVSTLELGDSALYLCASSLLGLAGFNEQFFGPGTRLTVL.

The V call is TRBV5-1, the J call TRBJ2-7, with a possible D match to TRBD1 (5 bases). In germline, CDR1 is SGHRS, CDR2 YFSETQ. This CDR3 contains 14 residues. V lost 0 bases to trimming and J lost 1 base, with 8 bases between them. The CDR3 DNA sequence: TGCGCCAGCAGCTTGGAAACAGGATCCTACGAGCAGTACTTC. This translates into CASSLETGSYEQYF.

The chain couples TRBV5-6 to TRBJ2-2; D gene uncertain. Trimming shortened V by 2 bases and J by 4 bases, and 6 bases separated the two germline ends. CDR1 SGHDT and CDR2 YYEEEE come from the germline V gene. The CDR3 has 13 residues. CDR3 amino acids: CASSFSATGELFF. The DNA of the CDR3 is TGTGCCAGCAGCTTTAGTGCCACCGGGGAGCTGTTTTTT.

The chain carries TRBV5-1 and TRBJ1-2, with D tentatively TRBD1 (5 bases). The germline V gene encodes CDR1 SGHRS and CDR2 YFSETQ. Trimming stripped 0 bases from V and 7 bases from J, with 13 bases between. CDR3 length equals 14 residues. The CDR3 DNA reads TGCGCCAGCAGCTTGGAGGCAGGGTCGGGTGGCTACACCTTC. Residues: CASSLEAGSGGYTF.

The chain links TRBV9 to TRBJ1-4, with 8 bases matching TRBD1. This CDR3 is 15 amino acids long. Germline loops: CDR1 SGDLS, CDR2 YYNGEE. The J segment lost 4 bases and the V segment lost 4 bases, leaving 6 bases of the junction unmatched. The CDR3 is CASSSTGENNEKLFF. The CDR3 DNA sequence: TGTGCCAGCAGCTCGACAGGGGAAAATAATGAAAAACTGTTTTTT.

The CDR3 coding sequence is TGTGCCATCAGTGAGCCACAAGCGGCCTATAATTCACCCCTCCACTTT. Protein product: CAISEPQAAYNSPLHF. The gene calls are TRBV10-3 and TRBJ1-6; D unclear. The V gene's germline CDR1 is ENHRY and CDR2 SYGVKD. The CDR3 is 16 amino acids. With 2 bases removed from V and 2 bases from J, the gap between germline ends came to 10 bases.

The chain links TRBV28 to TRBJ1-4; D perhaps matches TRBD1 (6 bases). V gave up 7 bases and J gave up 6 bases, with 15 bases separating them. Germline values: CDR1 MDHEN, CDR2 SYDVKM. The CDR3 contains 14 residues. CDR3 DNA: TGTGCCAGCACCTCCGGCCAGGGGTATGAAAAACTGTTTTTT. Its protein is CASTSGQGYEKLFF. Based on the CDR3 plus reference TRBV28 and TRBJ1-4, the full variable domain is DVKVTQSSRYLVKRTGEKVFLECVQDMDHENMFWYRQDPGLGLRLIYFSYDVKMKEKGDIPEGYSVSREKKERFSLILESASTNQTSMYLCASTSGQGYEKLFFGSGTQLSVL.

This clone is a singleton in its sample. V usage is TRBV11-3 and J usage is TRBJ1-1; no reliable D call. Trimming shortened V by 0 bases and J by 0 bases, and 8 bases separated the two germline ends. Germline assignment: CDR1 SGHNT and CDR2 YENEEA. The CDR3 contains 15 residues. CDR3 residues: CASSLDAGLNTEAFF. For the CDR3, the DNA is TGTGCCAGCAGCTTAGATGCGGGGTTGAACACTGAAGCTTTCTTT. Full variable domain (missing parts from reference TRBV11-3 and TRBJ1-1): EAGVVQSPRYKIIEKKQPVAFWCNPISGHNTLYWYLQNLGQGPELLIRYENEEAVDDSQLPKDRFSAERLKGVDSTLKIQPAELGDSAVYLCASSLDAGLNTEAFFGQGTRLTVV.

The V and J genes are TRBV7-2 and TRBJ1-1; D is possibly TRBD1 (5 bases). V was pared by 1 base and J by 1 base, with 10 bases between. Germline V gene lookup returns CDR1 SGHTA and CDR2 FQGNSA. The CDR3 has 15 amino acids. The CDR3 sequence: CASSLVGASNTEAFF. The CDR3 nucleotides read TGTGCCAGCAGCTTAGTAGGGGCCTCGAACACTGAAGCTTTCTTT.

The V and J genes are TRBV6-5 and TRBJ2-7; possible D gene TRBD1, 5 bases. The CDR3 is made up of 15 amino acids. CDR1 and CDR2 (germline): MNHEY, SVGAGI. V lost 5 bases and J lost 0, with 14 bases in between. CDR3 nucleotides: TGTGCCAGCAGTGGACACGTATCGAGCTCCTACGAGCAGTACTTC. Translated, it gives CASSGHVSSSYEQYF.

The chain recombines TRBV7-3 with TRBJ1-1; TRBD1 matches at 10 bases. The CDR3 is made up of 15 amino acids. Germline V gene lookup returns CDR1 SGHTA and CDR2 FQGTGA. V trimming: 6 bases; J trimming: 1 base; junction bases outside the gene matches: 5. The CDR3 is CASRRDRGQNTEAFF. The CDR3 nucleotides are TGTGCCAGCAGAAGGGACAGGGGCCAGAACACTGAAGCTTTCTTT.

The chain's CDR3 is CAWMVRRLADTGELFF. CDR3 bases: TGTGCCTGGATGGTGAGGAGACTAGCGGACACCGGGGAGCTGTTTTTT. The chain has TRBV30 and TRBJ2-2; 9 bases match TRBD2. Germline trimming cut 4 bases from V and 3 bases from J; bases unmatched to any gene: 9. The CDR3 totals 16 residues. CDR1 and CDR2 from the germline V gene are GTSNPN and SVGIG (reference sequence).

This clone was detected a few times. One end of the junction does not line up with germline, which may come from a read error. The genes are TRBV7-9 and TRBJ1-1; no firm D call. Germline V lookup: CDR1 SEHNR, CDR2 FQNEAQ (reference sequence). The CDR3 runs 14 residues. CDR3 nucleotides: TGTGCCAGCAGCTTAAGTGGCAGAGACACTGGAGCTTTCTTT. It specifies CASSLSGRDTGAFF.

The rearrangement uses TRBV6-5 and TRBJ2-1; D not certain. The CDR3 loop spans 15 amino acids. V lost 6 bases and J lost 0, with 12 bases in between. The germline V gene encodes CDR1 MNHEY and CDR2 SVGAGI. This CDR3 is CASRTWSGSYNEQFF. The CDR3 region has the DNA TGTGCCAGCAGGACTTGGAGTGGCTCCTACAATGAGCAGTTCTTC.

The chain uses TRBV7-9 and TRBJ1-4, with D perhaps matching TRBD1 (6 bases). V dropped 5 bases and J dropped 8 bases, with 18 bases sitting between them. The CDR3 length is 15 residues. Germline CDR1 is SEHNR and CDR2 is FQNEAQ (reference sequence). Written as DNA, the CDR3 is TGTGCCAGCAGCCCCCCGGGGGGCGTCGAGGAAAAACTGTTTTTT. Residues: CASSPPGGVEEKLFF.

The J gene is TRBJ2-1, the V gene TRBV27; TRBD2 is a possible D gene (5 bases). CDR1 is MNHEY and CDR2 is SMNVEV in the germline V gene (reference sequence). The CDR3 runs to 12 residues. Deletions cut 6 bases from V and 10 bases from J, with 13 bases between. Here the CDR3 DNA reads TGTGCCAGCAGCGGAGGAAGCGGAGAGCAGTTCTTC. Amino acid sequence: CASSGGSGEQFF.

This clone was found once. Other DNA sequences in this specimen translate into the identical CDR3. The chain combines TRBV2 with TRBJ2-2; 10 nucleotides line up with TRBD1. From germline, CDR1 is SNHLY and CDR2 FYNNEI. The V segment lost 6 bases and the J segment 4 bases; nucleotides outside the gene matches: 5. CDR3 length: 15 residues. The CDR3 DNA reads as TGTGCCAGCAGGCCCGGGACAGGGGCCACCGGGGAGCTGTTTTTT. This encodes CASRPGTGATGELFF.

The rearrangement links TRBV2 to TRBJ2-5; 15 nucleotides align to TRBD2. There are 16 residues in the CDR3. V was clipped by 6 bases and J by 5 bases; unmatched bases: 7. Germline V gives CDR1 SNHLY, CDR2 FYNNEI. CDR3 sequence: CASRGLAGGYPETQYF. The CDR3 nucleotides read TGTGCCAGCAGGGGACTAGCGGGGGGCTACCCGGAGACCCAGTACTTC. The whole variable domain, remainder taken from reference TRBV2 and TRBJ2-5, is EPEVTQTPSHQVTQMGQEVILRCVPISNHLYFYWYRQILGQKVEFLVSFYNNEISEKSEIFDDQFSVERPDGSNFTLKIRSTKLEDSAMYFCASRGLAGGYPETQYFGPGTRLLVL.

The chain employs TRBV5-1 and TRBJ1-2; 11 bases map to TRBD1. The V segment lost 0 bases and the J segment 8 bases; nucleotides outside the gene matches: 3. In germline, CDR1 is SGHRS, CDR2 YFSETQ. There are 14 residues in the CDR3. CDR3 nucleotide sequence: TGCGCCAGCAGCTTGGGGGACAGGGGGACGGGCTACACCTTC. Translated, it gives CASSLGDRGTGYTF. The variable domain in full, with the rest retrieved from reference TRBV5-1 and TRBJ1-2, is KAGVTQTPRYLIKTRGQQVTLSCSPISGHRSVSWYQQTPGQGLQFLFEYFSETQRNKGNFPGRFSGRQFSNSRSEMNVSTLELGDSALYLCASSLGDRGTGYTFGSGTRLTVV.

The chain joins TRBV6-1 to TRBJ1-1, with D possibly matching TRBD1 (5 bases). Germline CDR1 is MNHNS and CDR2 is SASEGT. The CDR3 contains 13 residues. The V gene lost 7 bases and the J gene lost 7 bases, with 16 bases spanning the gap. CDR3 protein: CASNTRGPYEAFF. CDR3 nucleotide sequence: TGTGCCAGCAACACAAGGGGCCCTTATGAAGCTTTCTTT.

This clone was seen a single time. The chain couples TRBV7-9 to TRBJ2-3, with D perhaps TRBD1 (5 bases). From germline, CDR1 is SEHNR and CDR2 FQNEAQ (reference sequence). Trimming took 2 bases from V and 3 from J, leaving 15 bases between them. The CDR3 runs 16 residues. The CDR3 region is CASSLLGQGRTDTQYF. The CDR3 region has the DNA TGTGCCAGCAGCTTATTAGGCCAGGGCAGGACAGATACGCAGTATTTT.

The J gene is TRBJ2-5, the V gene TRBV5-4, with a possible D match to TRBD1 (6 bases). The germline CDR1 and CDR2 sequences are SGHNT and YYREEE (reference sequence). The CDR3 runs 13 residues. V lost 2 bases to trimming and J lost 5 bases, with 10 bases between them. The CDR3 here is CASSFRGTETQYF. In nucleotides, the CDR3 is TGTGCCAGCAGCTTCAGGGGCACGGAGACCCAGTACTTC.

This chain connects TRBV6-1 to TRBJ1-5, with TRBD1 identical over 8 bases. There are 13 residues in the CDR3. J lost 7 bases, V lost 6 bases, and 5 bases had no gene match. From germline, CDR1 is MNHNS and CDR2 SASEGT. The CDR3 region has the DNA TGTGCCAGCAGGGACAGGGCGGAGCAGCCCCAGCATTTT. This gives the protein CASRDRAEQPQHF.

The chain joins TRBV2 to TRBJ2-3, with 9 bases identical to TRBD2. This CDR3 has 18 residues. Germline V gene sequence: CDR1 SNHLY, CDR2 FYNNEI. V lost 3 bases, J lost 3 bases, and 13 bases stayed unmatched. CDR3 coding DNA: TGTGCCAGCAGTGACATGCGGGGACTAGCTTTGGGTACAGATACGCAGTATTTT. This gives the protein CASSDMRGLALGTDTQYF.

The chain couples TRBV9 to TRBJ2-3, with D unclear. Between the trimmed V and J ends, which lost 2 bases and 1 base, there was a span of 14 bases. CDR3 size: 16 residues. Germline V gene sequence: CDR1 SGDLS, CDR2 YYNGEE. CDR3 residues: CASSVEWFPGTDTQYF. The CDR3 nucleotides are TGTGCCAGCAGCGTTGAGTGGTTTCCGGGCACAGATACGCAGTATTTT.